The 19 T cell receptor beta chains below come from one sample, sequenced in a study of cytomegalovirus exposure and HLA in healthy donors. With 60 Vbeta and 13 Jbeta primers, the PCR was carried out. TCRdb's table, derived via immunoSEQ multiplex PCR, lists solely in-frame clones and lacks some. Of over 100,000 clones listed, roughly 70% are singletons. Sequenced input: PBMCs. The receptors here all came from a man aged 35-49 years in good health and CMV-seronegative.

By sample share, this clone is medium-sized. V and J are TRBV4-1 and TRBJ1-6; D gene unclear. CDR1 and CDR2 (germline): MGHRA, YSYEKL. CDR3 size: 15 residues. Trimming took off 0 bases at V and 7 bases at J, with 10 bases between the two ends. DNA of the CDR3: TGCGCCAGCAGCCAAGAGGCCCAGGTAAATTCACCCCTCCACTTT. It translates to CASSQEAQVNSPLHF.

The chain has TRBV29-1 and TRBJ2-1, with a possible D match to TRBD2 (5 bases). Germline assignment: CDR1 SQVTM and CDR2 ANQGSEA. Trimming removed 5 bases at V and 6 bases at J, with 8 bases between. The CDR3 length is 11 residues. CDR3 residues: CSVPSSNEQFF. The CDR3 region has the DNA TGCAGCGTTCCTAGCTCCAATGAGCAGTTCTTC.

This rearrangement joins TRBV5-5 to TRBJ2-3; TRBD2 is a possible D gene (5 bases). Germline loops: CDR1 SGHKS, CDR2 YYEKEE (reference sequence). The germline V and J ends were trimmed by 4 bases and 6 bases, with 21 bases remaining between them. The CDR3 covers 16 residues. CDR3 bases: TGTGCCAGCAGCCCCACCTCGGTACTATCGGGGGATACGCAGTATTTT. Translated, it gives CASSPTSVLSGDTQYF.

This clone occurred once. The CDR3 region is CASSLRGTTYEQYF. The CDR3 DNA reads TGCGCCAGCAGCCTCAGGGGGACGACCTACGAGCAGTACTTC. The V and J genes are TRBV4-1 and TRBJ2-7; 7 bases align to TRBD1. The CDR3 runs 14 residues. V gave up 4 bases and J gave up 2 bases; unmatched junction bases: 5. CDR1 MGHRA and CDR2 YSYEKL come from the germline V gene.

The chain joins TRBV4-2 to TRBJ1-5; D perhaps matches TRBD1 (5 bases). Germline loops: CDR1 LGHNA, CDR2 YNFKEQ. V lost 0 bases to trimming and J lost 10 bases, with 13 bases between them. The length of the CDR3 is 14 residues. CDR3 nucleotides: TGTGCCAGCAGCCAAGATCGGGGGGGTGGTCCCCAGCATTTT. Protein sequence: CASSQDRGGGPQHF.

The chain has TRBV7-3 and TRBJ2-4, with 7 bases lining up with TRBD2. The CDR3 is made up of 16 amino acids. Germline V gene sequence: CDR1 SGHTA, CDR2 FQGTGA. J lost 5 bases, V lost 5 bases, and 12 bases had no gene match. The CDR3 loop reads CASSLHGRPPQNIQYF. The DNA of the CDR3 is TGTGCCAGCAGCCTCCACGGGAGGCCGCCACAAAACATTCAGTACTTC.

This rearrangement joins TRBV7-8 to TRBJ1-1; 8 positions agree with TRBD1. Losses at the gene ends were 5 bases for V and 5 bases for J; bases not matched to a gene: 4. In germline, CDR1 is SGHVS, CDR2 FQNEAQ. The CDR3 is 13 amino acids. The DNA for the CDR3 is TGTGCCAGCAGCACAGGGGGGGTTACTGAAGCTTTCTTT. Translation: CASSTGGVTEAFF.

V and J are TRBV6-1 and TRBJ1-4; 7 positions agree with TRBD1. The germline CDR1 and CDR2 sequences are MNHNS and SASEGT. V was pared by 5 bases and J by 7 bases, with 10 bases of the junction left unmatched. The CDR3 is made up of 15 amino acids. The CDR3 nucleotides read TGTGCCAGCAGTCGACAGGGAGGAACAGGTGAAAAACTGTTTTTT. It yields the protein CASSRQGGTGEKLFF.

J is TRBJ2-7 and V is TRBV7-9, with 7 bases lining up with TRBD2. J was trimmed by 1 base and V by 0 bases; bases with no gene match: 6. CDR3 length equals 16 residues. Germline lookup yields CDR1 SEHNR and CDR2 FQNEAQ (reference sequence). The CDR3 region has the DNA TGTGCCAGCAGCTTAGCGGGAGGGGCAAGTTCCTACGAGCAGTACTTC. Amino acid sequence: CASSLAGGASSYEQYF.

This clone was seen only a few times. J is TRBJ1-5 and V is TRBV15; D uncertain. V was shortened by 0 bases and J by 3 bases, with 9 bases between the two germline ends. The CDR3 runs to 15 residues. Germline CDR1 LNHNV, CDR2 YYDKDF (reference sequence). CDR3 DNA sequence: TGTGCCACCAGCAGAGATCGGGGTCCCAATCAGCCCCAGCATTTT. Translation gives CATSRDRGPNQPQHF.

The sample holds a few counts of this clone. The chain links TRBV11-2 to TRBJ2-5, with 12 bases fitting TRBD2. The CDR3 contains 13 residues. The V and J ends lost 6 bases and 4 bases, in that order; junction bases with no gene match: 0. Germline CDR1 reads SGHAT; CDR2 reads FQNNGV. CDR3 DNA: TGTGCCAGCAGACTAGCGGGGGGAGAGACCCAGTACTTC. This sequence encodes CASRLAGGETQYF.

The CDR3 DNA sequence: TGTGCCTGGAGTGTAGGACAGGGCAATCAGCCCCAGCATTTT. It codes for CAWSVGQGNQPQHF. This rearrangement joins TRBV30 to TRBJ1-5; 7 bases align to TRBD1. This CDR3 comprises 14 residues. The ends lost 0 bases at V and 2 bases at J; junction bases unmatched: 1. Germline CDR1 reads GTSNPN; CDR2 reads SVGIG (reference sequence).

The chain employs TRBV5-6 and TRBJ1-1; D unclear. V lost 1 base and J lost 0, with 7 bases in between. Per the germline V gene, CDR1 is SGHDT and CDR2 is YYEEEE. This CDR3 has 14 residues. DNA for the CDR3: TGTGCCAGCAGCTTGAATGGCATGAACACTGAAGCTTTCTTT. Its translation is CASSLNGMNTEAFF.

The chain joins TRBV5-1 to TRBJ2-5, with 9 bases aligning to TRBD2. Unmatched junction bases numbered 10, after V lost 5 bases and J lost 5 bases. The V gene's germline CDR1 is SGHRS and CDR2 YFSETQ. The CDR3 totals 15 residues. Here the CDR3 DNA reads TGCGCCAGCAGGGACCAGCGGGGGGTTTTGGAGACCCAGTACTTC. The encoded protein is CASRDQRGVLETQYF.

The chain joins TRBV9 to TRBJ1-1; perhaps TRBD1 as D (5 bases). The CDR3 totals 13 residues. Trimming removed 0 bases at V and 4 bases at J, with 7 bases between. Germline-derived CDR1 and CDR2 are SGDLS and YYNGEE. The DNA of the CDR3 is TGTGCCAGCAGCGTAGAAGGGGCCACTGAAGCTTTCTTT. Protein product: CASSVEGATEAFF.

V is TRBV29-1 and J is TRBJ2-2, with 10 bases aligning to TRBD1. The J segment lost 5 bases and the V segment lost 2 bases, leaving 8 bases of the junction unmatched. This CDR3 has 16 amino acids. Germline V gene lookup returns CDR1 SQVTM and CDR2 ANQGSEA. The CDR3 nucleotides are TGCAGCGTTGAACATCCCGGGACAGGGGTTACCGGGGAGCTGTTTTTT. Amino acids: CSVEHPGTGVTGELFF.

The rearrangement joins TRBV5-1 to TRBJ2-1; 13 bases align to TRBD2. Germline lookup yields CDR1 SGHRS and CDR2 YFSETQ. J was trimmed by 6 bases and V by 4 bases; bases with no gene match: 7. The CDR3 runs to 16 residues. CDR3 loop: CASSTTSGGAFNEQFF. The CDR3 DNA reads as TGCGCCAGCAGCACCACTAGCGGGGGGGCGTTCAATGAGCAGTTCTTC.

The rearrangement uses TRBV6-5 and TRBJ2-5; D gene uncertain. Germline CDR1 and CDR2: MNHEY and SVGAGI. V lost 2 bases, J lost 3 bases, and 7 bases lay in between. The CDR3 totals 13 residues. CDR3 residues: CASSYDPEETQYF. The CDR3 nucleotides read TGTGCCAGCAGTTACGATCCGGAAGAGACCCAGTACTTC.

The chain's CDR3 is CASSEAAAGGEQYF. DNA for the CDR3: TGTGCCAGCAGTGAAGCAGCGGCGGGGGGCGAGCAGTACTTC. The chain carries TRBV6-1 and TRBJ2-7; TRBD2 aligns across 8 bases. Germline CDR1 and CDR2: MNHNS and SASEGT. This CDR3 comprises 14 residues. Germline trimming cut 0 bases from V and 6 bases from J; bases unmatched to any gene: 4.